Sequencing of this T cell receptor beta chain was carried out in a study of vaccination effects on CD4 cells after COVID-19. Study at large: Early and late time points after vaccination were used to sample a few convalescent patients. Notes on the study in general: For convalescents, most of the spike-reactive clones seen post-vaccine were new vaccine-induced clones.

The table came from immunoSEQ multiplex PCR; TCRdb's copy has only in-frame clones and leaves some out. The table includes over 10,000 clones, around 75% detected once. Expansion with viral peptide pools was applied to antigen-specific CD4+ T cells by the ViraFEST assay prior to sequencing. Having been cultured for about ten days, the cells underwent CD4+ T cell isolation. The infection with SARS-CoV-2 (confirmed by PCR) occurred in this person between March and December 2020. Of the BNT162b2 and mRNA-1273 vaccines, participants received two doses of one or the other. Comment on this clone: Its matching antigen is unknown.

The ends were cut back, 4 bases at V and 0 bases at J, with 7 bases in the middle. Germline V gene data show CDR1 as KGHSH and CDR2 as LQKENI. This CDR3 is built from 14 residues. This specimen consisted of CD4+ T cells from PBMCs cultured with HCoV-NL63 spike peptides, obtained after COVID-19 vaccination. The TCR comes from a human donor who had a prior SARS-CoV-2 infection. The rearrangement uses TRBV18 and TRBJ1-3; D is unresolved. The CDR3: CASSHAASGNTIYF. In DNA form, the CDR3 reads TGTGCCAGCTCACATGCAGCCTCTGGAAACACCATATATTTT.